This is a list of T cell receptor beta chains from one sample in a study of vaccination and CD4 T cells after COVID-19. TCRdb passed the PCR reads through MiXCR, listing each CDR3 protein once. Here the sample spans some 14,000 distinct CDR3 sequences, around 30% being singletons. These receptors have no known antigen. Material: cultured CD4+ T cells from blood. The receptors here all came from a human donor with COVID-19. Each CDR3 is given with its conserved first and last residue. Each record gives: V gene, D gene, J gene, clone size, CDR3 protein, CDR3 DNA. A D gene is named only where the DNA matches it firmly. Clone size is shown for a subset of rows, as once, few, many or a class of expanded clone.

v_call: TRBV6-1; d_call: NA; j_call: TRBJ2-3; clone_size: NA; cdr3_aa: CASELGYNTDTQYF; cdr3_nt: TGTGCCAGCGAGCTGGGATACAACACAGATACGCAGTATTTT
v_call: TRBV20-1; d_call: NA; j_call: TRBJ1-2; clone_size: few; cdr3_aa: CSARVGAYGYTF; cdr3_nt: TGCAGTGCTAGAGTGGGGGCATATGGCTACACCTTC
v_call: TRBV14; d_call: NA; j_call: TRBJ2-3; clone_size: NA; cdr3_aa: CASSQGKGSTDTQYF; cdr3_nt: TGTGCCAGCAGCCAAGGGAAGGGGAGCACAGATACGCAGTATTTT
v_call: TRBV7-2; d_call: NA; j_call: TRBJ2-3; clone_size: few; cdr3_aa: CASSPSQIPHTQYF; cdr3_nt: TGTGCCAGCAGCCCCTCCCAAATTCCCCATACGCAGTATTTT
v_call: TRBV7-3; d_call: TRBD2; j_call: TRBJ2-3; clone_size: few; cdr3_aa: CASQSGESTDTQYF; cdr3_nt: TGTGCCAGCCAAAGCGGGGAAAGCACAGATACGCAGTATTTT
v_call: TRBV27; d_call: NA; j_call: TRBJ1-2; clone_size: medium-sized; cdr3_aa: CASSWALNYGYTF; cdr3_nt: TGTGCCAGCAGTTGGGCTCTTAACTATGGCTACACCTTC
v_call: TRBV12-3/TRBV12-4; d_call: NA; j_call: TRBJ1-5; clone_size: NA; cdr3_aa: CASSLSTAGGNQPQHF; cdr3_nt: TGTGCCAGCAGTTTATCGACGGCCGGGGGCAATCAGCCCCAGCATTTT
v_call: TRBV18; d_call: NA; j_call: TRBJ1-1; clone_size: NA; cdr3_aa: CASSLELDTEAFF; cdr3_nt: TGTGCCAGCTCACTTGAGTTGGACACTGAAGCTTTCTTT
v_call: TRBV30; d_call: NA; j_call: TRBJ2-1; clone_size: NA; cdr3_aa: CAWSVPFRTGLRYNEQFF; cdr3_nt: TGTGCCTGGAGTGTACCCTTCCGCACAGGGCTCCGGTACAATGAGCAGTTCTTC
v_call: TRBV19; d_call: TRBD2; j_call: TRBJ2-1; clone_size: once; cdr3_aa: CASSISFLAGGRISSYNEQFF; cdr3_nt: TGTGCCAGTAGTATATCTTTTCTGGCGGGGGGCCGAATCAGCTCCTACAATGAGCAGTTCTTC
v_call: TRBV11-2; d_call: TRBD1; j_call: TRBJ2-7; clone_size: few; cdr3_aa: CASSLTGTGADEQYF; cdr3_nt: TGTGCCAGCAGCTTAACCGGGACAGGGGCAGACGAGCAGTACTTC
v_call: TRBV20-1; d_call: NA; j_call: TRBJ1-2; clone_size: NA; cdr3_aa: CSATLGADYGYTF; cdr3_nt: TGCAGTGCTACTCTCGGGGCGGACTATGGCTACACCTTC
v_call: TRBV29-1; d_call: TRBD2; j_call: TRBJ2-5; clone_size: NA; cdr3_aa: CSVGTSLRTQYF; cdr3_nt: TGCAGCGTCGGGACTAGCCTTAGGACCCAGTACTTC
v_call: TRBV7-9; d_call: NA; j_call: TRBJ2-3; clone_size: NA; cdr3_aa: CASSQGVTTSTDTQYF; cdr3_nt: TGTGCCAGCAGCCAAGGGGTCACCACTAGCACAGATACGCAGTATTTT
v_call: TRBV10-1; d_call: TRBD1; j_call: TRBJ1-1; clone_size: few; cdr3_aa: CASSEAGGSEAFF; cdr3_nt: TGCGCCAGCAGTGAGGCAGGGGGCAGCGAAGCTTTCTTT
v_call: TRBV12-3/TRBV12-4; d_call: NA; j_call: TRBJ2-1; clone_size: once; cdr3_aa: CASRSGPFEQFF; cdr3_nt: TGTGCCAGCAGGTCGGGTCCGTTTGAGCAGTTCTTC
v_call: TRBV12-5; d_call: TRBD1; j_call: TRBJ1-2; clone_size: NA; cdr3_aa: CASGLDRANGYTF; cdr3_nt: TGTGCTAGTGGGCTGGACAGGGCGAATGGCTACACCTTC
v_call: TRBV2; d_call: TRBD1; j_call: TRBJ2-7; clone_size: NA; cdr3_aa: CASTRQGGNYEQYF; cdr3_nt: TGTGCCAGCACGAGACAGGGTGGGAACTACGAGCAGTACTTC
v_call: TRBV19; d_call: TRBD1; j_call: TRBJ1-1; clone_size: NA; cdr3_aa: CASSIIDRVKGEAFF; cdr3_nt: TGTGCCAGTAGTATAATCGACAGGGTAAAGGGTGAAGCTTTCTTT
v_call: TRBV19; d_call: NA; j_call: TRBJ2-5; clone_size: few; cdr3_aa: CASSIRDVQETQYF; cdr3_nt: TGTGCCAGTAGTATCCGGGACGTCCAAGAGACCCAGTACTTC
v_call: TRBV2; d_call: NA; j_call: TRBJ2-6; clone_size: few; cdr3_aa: CASSVGANVLTF; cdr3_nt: TGTGCCAGCAGTGTTGGGGCCAACGTCCTGACTTTC
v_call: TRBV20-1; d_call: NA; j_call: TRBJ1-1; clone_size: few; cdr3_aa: CSASKAVLSAFF; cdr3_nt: TGCAGTGCTTCCAAGGCGGTCCTTTCAGCTTTCTTT
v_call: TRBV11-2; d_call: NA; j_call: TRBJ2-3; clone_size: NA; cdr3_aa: CASSSRILGDTQYF; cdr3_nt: TGTGCCAGCAGCTCACGGATTTTAGGAGATACGCAGTATTTT
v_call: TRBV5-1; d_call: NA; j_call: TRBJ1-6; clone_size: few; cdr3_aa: CASSLRAGANNSPLHF; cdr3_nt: TGCGCCAGCAGCTTGCGAGCGGGAGCTAATAATTCACCCCTCCACTTT
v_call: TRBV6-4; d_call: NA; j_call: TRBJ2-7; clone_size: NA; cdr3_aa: CASSESWGYEQYF; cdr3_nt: TGTGCCAGCAGTGAATCATGGGGCTACGAGCAGTACTTC
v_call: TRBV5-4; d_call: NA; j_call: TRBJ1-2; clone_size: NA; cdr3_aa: CASSFGSGIRDGYTF; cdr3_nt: TGTGCCAGCAGCTTCGGTAGCGGGATTCGGGATGGCTACACCTTC
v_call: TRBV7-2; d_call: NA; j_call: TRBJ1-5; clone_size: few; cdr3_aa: CASSVGDARNQPQHF; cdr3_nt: TGTGCCAGCAGCGTAGGGGACGCCCGCAATCAGCCCCAGCATTTT
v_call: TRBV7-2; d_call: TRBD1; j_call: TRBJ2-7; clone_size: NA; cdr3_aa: CASSPQTGKSYEQYF; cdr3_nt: TGTGCCAGCAGCCCCCAGACAGGGAAGTCCTACGAGCAGTACTTC
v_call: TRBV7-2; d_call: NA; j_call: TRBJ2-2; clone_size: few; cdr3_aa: CASKEPNTGELFF; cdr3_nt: TGTGCCAGCAAAGAACCTAACACCGGGGAGCTGTTTTTT
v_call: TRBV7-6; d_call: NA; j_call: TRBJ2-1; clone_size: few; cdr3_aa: CASSLVGGVGSEQFF; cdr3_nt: TGTGCCAGCAGCTTAGTAGGTGGAGTAGGATCTGAGCAGTTCTTC
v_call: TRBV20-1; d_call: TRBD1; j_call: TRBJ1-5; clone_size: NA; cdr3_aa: CSASPPGQGSQPQHF; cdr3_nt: TGCAGTGCTTCCCCCCCGGGACAGGGGAGTCAGCCCCAGCATTTT
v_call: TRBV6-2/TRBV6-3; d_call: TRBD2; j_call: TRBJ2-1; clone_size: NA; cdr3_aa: CASSSTERGVIPGNEQFF; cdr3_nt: TGTGCCAGCAGCTCTACAGAGCGGGGGGTAATCCCAGGTAATGAGCAGTTCTTC
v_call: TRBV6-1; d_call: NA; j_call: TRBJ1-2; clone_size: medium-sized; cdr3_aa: CASRTGSYGYTF; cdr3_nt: TGTGCCAGCAGGACGGGAAGCTATGGCTACACCTTC
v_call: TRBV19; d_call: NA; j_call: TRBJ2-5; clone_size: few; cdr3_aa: CASSNLASAETQYF; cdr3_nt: TGTGCCAGTAGTAATCTGGCTAGCGCTGAGACCCAGTACTTC
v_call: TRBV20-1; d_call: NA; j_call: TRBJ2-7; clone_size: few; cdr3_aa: CSAQGGGEQYF; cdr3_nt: TGCAGTGCCCAGGGAGGGGGCGAGCAGTACTTC
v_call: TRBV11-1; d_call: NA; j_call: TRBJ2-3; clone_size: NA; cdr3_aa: CASSPDGTDTQYF; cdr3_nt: TGTGCCAGCAGCCCCGATGGAACAGATACGCAGTATTTT
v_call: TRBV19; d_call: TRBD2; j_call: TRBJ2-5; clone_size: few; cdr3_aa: CASSKTSGAKETQYF; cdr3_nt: TGTGCCAGTAGTAAGACTAGCGGGGCCAAAGAGACCCAGTACTTC
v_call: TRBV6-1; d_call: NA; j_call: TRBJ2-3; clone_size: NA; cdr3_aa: CASSLGTDTQYF; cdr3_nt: TGTGCCAGCAGTCTTGGCACAGATACGCAGTATTTT
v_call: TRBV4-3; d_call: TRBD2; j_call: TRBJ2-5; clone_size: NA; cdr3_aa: CASSQVSGMGETQYF; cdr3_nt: TGCGCCAGCAGCCAAGTAAGCGGGATGGGAGAGACCCAGTACTTC
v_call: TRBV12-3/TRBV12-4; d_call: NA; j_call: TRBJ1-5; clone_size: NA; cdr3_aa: CASSLGPVARLGPQHF; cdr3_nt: TGTGCCAGCAGTTTAGGACCGGTGGCCCGGCTAGGGCCCCAGCATTTT
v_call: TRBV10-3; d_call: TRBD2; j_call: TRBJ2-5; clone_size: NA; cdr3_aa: CASTPGGEETQYF; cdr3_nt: TGTGCCAGCACCCCGGGGGGGGAAGAGACCCAGTACTTC
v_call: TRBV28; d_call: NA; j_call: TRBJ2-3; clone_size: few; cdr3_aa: CASSRPIPTDTQYF; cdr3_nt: TGTGCCAGCAGCCGACCCATACCTACAGATACGCAGTATTTT
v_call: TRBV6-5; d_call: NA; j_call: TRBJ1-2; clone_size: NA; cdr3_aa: CASSYPDSYGYTF; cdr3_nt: TGTGCCAGCAGTTACCCAGACAGTTATGGCTACACCTTC
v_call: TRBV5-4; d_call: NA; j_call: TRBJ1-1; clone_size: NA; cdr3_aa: CASIDLRGEAFF; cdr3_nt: TGTGCCAGCATTGACCTACGCGGTGAAGCTTTCTTT
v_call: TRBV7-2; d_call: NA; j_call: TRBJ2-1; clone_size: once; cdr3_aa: CASSLAGYEQFF; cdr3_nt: TGTGCCAGCAGCTTAGCGGGATATGAGCAGTTCTTC
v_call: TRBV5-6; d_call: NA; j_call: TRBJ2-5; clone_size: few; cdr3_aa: CASSPSRGSGQETQYF; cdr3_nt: TGTGCCAGCAGTCCCTCCCGGGGGAGTGGGCAAGAGACCCAGTACTTC
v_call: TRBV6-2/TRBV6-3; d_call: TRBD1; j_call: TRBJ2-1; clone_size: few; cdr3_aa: CAARGQGDYNEQFF; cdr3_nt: TGTGCCGCTCGCGGACAGGGGGACTACAATGAGCAGTTCTTC
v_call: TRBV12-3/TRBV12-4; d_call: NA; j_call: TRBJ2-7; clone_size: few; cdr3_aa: CASSHNSGQTYEQYF; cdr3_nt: TGTGCCAGCAGCCACAATAGCGGTCAAACCTACGAGCAGTACTTC
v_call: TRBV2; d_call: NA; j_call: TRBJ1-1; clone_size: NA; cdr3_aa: CASSTGFMEAFF; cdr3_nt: TGTGCCAGCTCTACCGGATTTATGGAAGCTTTCTTT
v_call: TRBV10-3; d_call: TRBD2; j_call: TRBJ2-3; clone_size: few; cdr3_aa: CAIAETAGGPASDTQYF; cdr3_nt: TGTGCCATCGCGGAGACGGCGGGGGGCCCAGCCTCAGATACGCAGTATTTT
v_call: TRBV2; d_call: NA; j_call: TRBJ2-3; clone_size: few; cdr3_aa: CASTRGVTDTQYF; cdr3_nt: TGTGCCAGTACAAGGGGAGTCACAGATACGCAGTATTTT